The clone carrying this TCR beta chain was seen ten or more times. Its antigen remains unknown. The data derive from a study of T-cell reconstitution after alpha-beta-depleted transplantation in children. Germline values: CDR1 SGDLS, CDR2 YYNGEE. This CDR3 has 16 amino acids. Trimming cost V 4 bases and J 0 bases; bases outside gene matches: 5. General study points: Surviving recipient T cells and thymic progenitors underlay high day-60 TCRbeta diversity in some patients. Newly made T cells mostly supplied T-cell counts and diversity one year after transplant. After transplant, at about two months, alpha-beta T cells were reportedly derived from several hundred expanded graft clones.

Preparation of the TCRbeta library was carried out with unique molecular identifiers. TCRdb fed the PCR reads into MiXCR, producing one record per CDR3 protein. The sample has some 300,000 distinct CDR3 sequences, almost 8% seen once. The sequence was collected from a female patient aged 2-10 years who had a stem cell transplant for Fanconi anemia, so the T cells may come from the graft donor. This sample comprised peripheral blood, obtained 360 days after TCRalphabeta/CD19-depleted stem cell transplant. V and J are TRBV9 and TRBJ2-1; 9 bases are a match to TRBD2. For the CDR3, the DNA is TGTGCCAGCAGCCCCCATAGCGGGAGCTCCTACAATGAGCAGTTCTTC. Protein product: CASSPHSGSSYNEQFF.